This TCR beta chain was captured by sequencing in a study of cytomegalovirus exposure and HLA in healthy donors. This CDR3 has 13 amino acids. The ends were cut back, 4 bases at V and 3 bases at J, with 9 bases in the middle. The V gene's germline CDR1 is LNHDA and CDR2 SQIVND (reference sequence). This clone was counted only a few times. Researchers ran the PCR with 60 Vbeta and 13 Jbeta primers. Sequencing used immunoSEQ multiplex PCR; TCRdb keeps in-frame clones, though not all of them. Of over 150,000 clones listed, under 80% are singletons. This receptor was obtained from a man aged 25-40 years in good health and CMV-seronegative. The sequencing sample was made of PBMCs. This chain joins TRBV19 and TRBJ1-1, with D hard to call. The CDR3 is CASSRRGDTEAFF. CDR3 in DNA: TGTGCCAGTAGTAGACGGGGAGACACTGAAGCTTTCTTT.